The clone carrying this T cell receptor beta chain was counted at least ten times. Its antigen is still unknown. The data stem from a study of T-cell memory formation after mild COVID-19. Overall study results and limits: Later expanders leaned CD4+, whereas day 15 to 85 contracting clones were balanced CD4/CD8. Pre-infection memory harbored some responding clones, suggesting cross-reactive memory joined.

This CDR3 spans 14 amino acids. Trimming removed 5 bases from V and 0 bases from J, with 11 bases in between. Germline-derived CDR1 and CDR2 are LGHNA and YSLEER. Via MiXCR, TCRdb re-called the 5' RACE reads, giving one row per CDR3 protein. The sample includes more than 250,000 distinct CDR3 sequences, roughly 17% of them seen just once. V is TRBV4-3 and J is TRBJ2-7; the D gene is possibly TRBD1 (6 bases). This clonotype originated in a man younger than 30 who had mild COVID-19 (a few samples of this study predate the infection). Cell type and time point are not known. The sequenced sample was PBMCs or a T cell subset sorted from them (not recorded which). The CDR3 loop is CASSARTDSYEQYF. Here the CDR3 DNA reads TGCGCCAGCAGCGCTCGGACAGACTCCTACGAGCAGTACTTC.